This T cell receptor beta chain is from a study of response to subunit inactivated influenza vaccine. V shed 3 bases and J shed 0 bases, with 13 bases lying between them. CDR1 ENHRY and CDR2 SYGVKD come from the germline V gene. CDR3 length: 16 residues. One entry per CDR3 protein, called by TCRdb with MiXCR from the RT-PCR reads. The repertoire holds 500,000 to 600,000 distinct CDR3 sequences, with more than 15% as singletons. At least ten counts were recorded for this clonotype. Source: CD4+ T cells sorted from PBMCs, taken roughly 24 months after vaccination. The chain has TRBV10-3 and TRBJ2-3; tentatively, D is TRBD1 (5 bases). The TCR originated in a man in his fifties or sixties who received an inactivated influenza vaccine. The CDR3 loop is CAISDVGKGSTDTQYF. In DNA form, the CDR3 reads TGTGCCATCAGTGATGTGGGAAAGGGGAGCACAGATACGCAGTATTTT.